This TCR beta chain is drawn from a study of graft-versus-host responses after intestinal transplantation. Study-level findings and limits: Association was observed between peak circulating GvH clone levels and early post-transplant HvG declines. Some GvH clones were seen earlier in gut or blood, suggesting intestinal origin.

This table comes from immunoSEQ multiplex PCR, and its TCRdb copy is limited to in-frame clones, with some not included. The sample consists of around 19,000 clones, 40% to 55% of them appearing once. Responder CD3+CD4+ and CD3+CD8+ cells that were proliferating and CFSE-low were sorted after the reaction. This CDR3 is built from 13 residues. V was trimmed by 3 bases and J by 6 bases, leaving 6 bases between them. Germline V gene lookup returns CDR1 WNHNN and CDR2 SYGVQD (reference sequence). This clone was observed a handful of times. The material was alloreactive CD4+ T cells from a mixed lymphocyte reaction culture, obtained before intestinal transplant. Subset defined: CFSE-low proliferating T cells sorted from approximately six-day pre-transplant mixed lymphocyte reaction (GvH or HvG direction). V is TRBV10-1 and J is TRBJ1-6; D is ambiguous. This sequence was found in a human patient who received an intestinal transplant. The CDR3 loop reads CASSESRNSPLHF. The CDR3, as DNA: TGCGCCAGCAGTGAATCCCGTAATTCACCCCTCCACTTT.